The next 13 T cell receptor beta chains were all read from a single sample in a study of T cell responses to AZD1222 COVID-19 vaccine. Some clones are missing from TCRdb's copy, which holds only in-frame ones; the method was immunoSEQ multiplex PCR. The sample has over 140,000 clones; approximately 92% are singletons. Sample: peripheral blood, taken on day 0 of AZD1222 vaccination. The receptors here all came from an adult in good health.

The chain employs TRBV6-2 or TRBV6-3 and TRBJ1-5, with unresolved D. The germline CDR1 and CDR2 sequences are MNHEY and SVGEGT. The V gene lost 4 bases and the J gene lost 0 bases, with 13 bases spanning the gap. This CDR3 spans 16 amino acids. The CDR3 nucleotides are TGTGCCAGCAGTTCCTTAGCCGCAGGTAGCAATCAGCCCCAGCATTTT. Translation gives CASSSLAAGSNQPQHF.

The J gene is TRBJ1-6, the V gene TRBV2; possible D gene TRBD1, 6 bases. The CDR3 spans 13 residues. V lost 10 bases, J lost 10 bases, and 17 bases lay in between. Germline V gene data show CDR1 as SNHLY and CDR2 as FYNNEI. DNA for the CDR3: TGTGCCACCAGGCGACAGGAGGGCTCACCCCTCCACTTT. This translates into CATRRQEGSPLHF.

The genes are TRBV27 and TRBJ2-2; D remains unclear. V dropped 4 bases and J dropped 1 base, with 4 bases sitting between them. Germline CDR1 reads MNHEY; CDR2 reads SMNVEV (reference sequence). The CDR3 consists of 13 residues. The CDR3 spells CASSSLNTGELFF. The CDR3 DNA follows: TGTGCCAGCAGTTCCTTGAACACCGGGGAGCTGTTTTTT.

A single count supports this clone. The chain couples TRBV11-3 to TRBJ1-1; no firm D call. Per the germline V gene, CDR1 is SGHNT and CDR2 is YENEEA. Trimming took 2 bases from V and 1 from J, leaving 8 bases between them. CDR3 length: 14 amino acids. This chain's CDR3 is CASSLNGGNTEAFF. CDR3 coding DNA: TGTGCCAGCAGCTTAAATGGAGGGAACACTGAAGCTTTCTTT.

The genes are TRBV5-5 and TRBJ2-3; D uncertain. Germline V CDR1 and CDR2: SGHKS, YYEKEE (reference sequence). The CDR3 has 15 amino acids. V gave up 7 bases and J gave up 0 bases, with 15 bases separating them. The CDR3 coding sequence is TGTGCCAGCTCAACCCCCACCGGGAGCACAGATACGCAGTATTTT. Amino acid sequence: CASSTPTGSTDTQYF.

V gene TRBV6-5 combines with J gene TRBJ1-4, with D maybe TRBD1 (5 bases). V lost 5 bases and J lost 7, with 17 bases in between. CDR1 MNHEY and CDR2 SVGAGI come from the germline V gene. CDR3 size: 15 residues. CDR3 sequence: CASSQTPGGGEKLFF. As DNA, the CDR3 is TGTGCCAGCAGTCAGACCCCGGGGGGGGGTGAAAAACTGTTTTTT.

The chain recombines TRBV19 with TRBJ1-5; perhaps TRBD1 as D (5 bases). The V and J ends lost 2 bases and 5 bases respectively, with 10 bases between them. This CDR3 is built from 14 residues. Germline V gene lookup returns CDR1 LNHDA and CDR2 SQIVND (reference sequence). The CDR3 spells CASSIIQADQPQHF. CDR3 nucleotides: TGTGCCAGTAGTATAATACAGGCTGATCAGCCCCAGCATTTT.

V gene TRBV5-1 combines with J gene TRBJ1-2; D gene unclear. The length of the CDR3 is 14 residues. V was pared by 4 bases and J by 0 bases, with 10 bases between. Germline lookup yields CDR1 SGHRS and CDR2 YFSETQ. CDR3 nucleotides: TGCGCCAGCAGCACTGGACCGGCTAACTATGGCTACACCTTC. Residues: CASSTGPANYGYTF.

The CDR3 here is CASSYITGVGQPQHF. For the CDR3, the DNA is TGCGCCAGCAGCTACATTACAGGGGTTGGCCAGCCCCAGCATTTT. This sequence joins TRBV4-1 and TRBJ1-5; 7 bases are a match to TRBD1. CDR3 length: 15 amino acids. CDR1 and CDR2 from the germline V gene are MGHRA and YSYEKL. Trimming at V came to 5 bases and at J to 7 bases, leaving 11 bases not matched to a gene.

This chain joins TRBV19 and TRBJ1-6; tentatively, D is TRBD1 (6 bases). This CDR3 is 14 amino acids long. V was clipped by 1 base and J by 9 bases, with 10 bases between them. Germline V gene data show CDR1 as LNHDA and CDR2 as SQIVND (reference sequence). CDR3 DNA: TGTGCCAGTAGTATAGCTCTAGGGGGTTCACCCCTCCACTTT. Translating it yields CASSIALGGSPLHF. The full variable domain, rest sourced from reference TRBV19 and TRBJ1-6, is DGGITQSPKYLFRKEGQNVTLSCEQNLNHDAMYWYRQDPGQGLRLIYYSQIVNDFQKGDIAEGYSVSREKKESFPLTVTSAQKNPTAFYLCASSIALGGSPLHFGNGTRLTVT.

The CDR3 nucleotides read TGTGCCAGCAGCTCAACAGGGGGCGCTGGCAATCAGCCCCAGCATTTT. This encodes CASSSTGGAGNQPQHF. V and J are TRBV7-2 and TRBJ1-5, with 9 bases lining up with TRBD1. The germline V gene has CDR1 SGHTA and CDR2 FQGNSA. V shed 4 bases, J shed 2 bases, and the junction held 6 bases outside the gene matches. The CDR3 consists of 16 residues.

The chain has TRBV5-6 and TRBJ1-2; D not certain. This CDR3 comprises 13 residues. From germline, CDR1 is SGHDT and CDR2 YYEEEE. Trimming shortened V by 1 base and J by 4 bases, and 8 bases separated the two germline ends. In DNA form, the CDR3 reads TGTGCCAGCAGCTTGAGGGTGGGCTATGGCTACACCTTC. As protein: CASSLRVGYGYTF.

This chain connects TRBV28 to TRBJ2-7, with TRBD1 identical over 8 bases. Trimming cost V 6 bases and J 2 bases; bases outside gene matches: 9. The CDR3 has 15 residues. The V gene's germline CDR1 is MDHEN and CDR2 SYDVKM. Here the CDR3 reads CASRYSGTGAYEQYF. CDR3 DNA: TGTGCCAGCAGATATTCCGGGACAGGCGCCTACGAGCAGTACTTC.